This passage covers 12 T cell receptor beta chains from one sample sequenced in a study of blood T cell repertoires in COVID-19. Generated by immunoSEQ multiplex PCR, the TCRdb table keeps only in-frame clones and is missing some. The sample records some 60,000 clones, 75% to 85% being singletons. Sequencing was performed on peripheral blood. The receptors were gathered from a human donor in a cohort sampled during active COVID-19.

This chain connects TRBV7-9 to TRBJ2-7, with 10 bases fitting TRBD1. CDR1 and CDR2 (germline): SEHNR, FQNEAQ (reference sequence). V dropped 5 bases and J dropped 4; count of bases not matched to a gene: 5. There are 14 residues in the CDR3. The CDR3 nucleotides are TGTGCCAGCAGCACACGGACAGGGGGGTACGAGCAGTACTTC. Amino acids: CASSTRTGGYEQYF.

The V call is TRBV7-9, the J call TRBJ2-4, with D possibly matching TRBD2 (5 bases). Germline V gene sequence: CDR1 SEHNR, CDR2 FQNEAQ (reference sequence). Deletions cut 1 base from V and 0 bases from J, with 10 bases between. This CDR3 is built from 16 residues. CDR3 sequence (DNA): TGTGCCAGCAGCTTAGTTCGGGAACGAGCCAAAAACATTCAGTACTTC. The encoded protein is CASSLVRERAKNIQYF.

CDR3 coding DNA: TGTGCCTGGAGTGCTCTAGCGGGGGGGCTCGAGCAGTACTTC. Translating it yields CAWSALAGGLEQYF. The V gene is TRBV30, the J gene TRBJ2-7; 12 bases line up with TRBD2. Germline trimming cut 1 base from V and 6 bases from J; bases unmatched to any gene: 4. CDR1 GTSNPN and CDR2 SVGIG come from the germline V gene (reference sequence). The CDR3 loop spans 14 amino acids.

This chain links TRBV5-1 with TRBJ2-3; D unclear. V shed 4 bases and J shed 2 bases, with 14 bases lying between them. Looked up from germline, CDR1 is SGHRS and CDR2 is YFSETQ. The CDR3 runs 15 residues. Written as DNA, the CDR3 is TGCGCCAGCAGCCCGGTGGTTGGTAACACAGATACGCAGTATTTT. It encodes CASSPVVGNTDTQYF.

V gene TRBV9 combines with J gene TRBJ2-5, with 7 bases matching TRBD2. Germline loops: CDR1 SGDLS, CDR2 YYNGEE. CDR3 length: 15 residues. V lost 4 bases to trimming and J lost 2 bases; unmatched junction nucleotides: 8. CDR3 loop: CASSPMGGKQETQYF. The CDR3 DNA sequence: TGTGCCAGCAGCCCCATGGGGGGGAAGCAAGAGACCCAGTACTTC.

This chain uses TRBV9 with TRBJ2-3; TRBD2 aligns across 10 bases. There are 17 residues in the CDR3. CDR1 is SGDLS, CDR2 YYNGEE, per germline. Trimming removed 0 bases from V and 5 bases from J; junction bases left unmatched: 9. CDR3 sequence: CASSVGRASGGLDTQYF. The CDR3, as DNA: TGTGCCAGCAGCGTAGGGAGGGCTAGCGGGGGCCTAGATACGCAGTATTTT.

J is TRBJ2-3 and V is TRBV7-9; TRBD2 aligns across 10 bases. Trimming cost V 6 bases and J 3 bases; bases outside gene matches: 6. CDR1 SEHNR and CDR2 FQNEAQ come from the germline V gene (reference sequence). CDR3 length equals 15 residues. As DNA, the CDR3 is TGTGCCAGCAGGCCCCCGGGACTAGCGACAGATACGCAGTATTTT. As protein: CASRPPGLATDTQYF. The whole variable domain, remainder taken from reference TRBV7-9 and TRBJ2-3, is DTGVSQNPRHKITKRGQNVTFRCDPISEHNRLYWYRQTLGQGPEFLTYFQNEAQLEKSRLLSDRFSAERPKGSFSTLEIQRTEQGDSAMYLCASRPPGLATDTQYFGPGTRLTVL.

The chain recombines TRBV9 with TRBJ2-1; no reliable D call. CDR1 is SGDLS and CDR2 is YYNGEE in the germline V gene. V lost 0 bases, J lost 7 bases, and 11 bases lay in between. The CDR3 length is 14 residues. This CDR3 reads CASSVEARPNEQFF. CDR3 in DNA: TGTGCCAGCAGCGTAGAGGCTAGGCCGAATGAGCAGTTCTTC.

This clone was picked up a small number of times. This chain links TRBV7-8 with TRBJ2-7, with D unclear. V shed 2 bases and J shed 5 bases, with 10 bases lying between them. The CDR3 loop spans 13 amino acids. Germline-derived CDR1 and CDR2 are SGHVS and FQNEAQ. CDR3 sequence: CASSLSRPNEQYF. CDR3 nucleotide sequence: TGTGCCAGCAGCTTAAGCAGGCCTAACGAGCAGTACTTC.

This chain connects TRBV15 to TRBJ1-3; D perhaps matches TRBD1 (6 bases). This CDR3 contains 17 residues. CDR1 and CDR2 (germline): LNHNV, YYDKDF (reference sequence). V shed 0 bases and J shed 2 bases, with 14 bases lying between them. Here the CDR3 reads CATSRDGGQITGNTIYF. The CDR3, as DNA: TGTGCCACCAGCAGAGATGGCGGACAGATCACTGGAAACACCATATATTTT.

The chain carries TRBV14 and TRBJ1-2; TRBD1 matches at 10 bases. This CDR3 spans 14 amino acids. V lost 4 bases and J lost 4; bases outside the gene matches: 3. Germline CDR1 is SGHDN and CDR2 is FVKESK. The CDR3 DNA sequence: TGTGCCAGCAGCCGATGGACAGGGGGCTATGGCTACACCTTC. Translation: CASSRWTGGYGYTF.

The V and J genes are TRBV6-2 or TRBV6-3 and TRBJ1-4; D not resolved. CDR1 is MNHEY and CDR2 is SVGEGT in the germline V gene. The CDR3 contains 14 residues. Trimming removed 6 bases from V and 10 bases from J, with 18 bases in between. This CDR3 is CASSLIPLIGKLFF. In DNA form, the CDR3 reads TGTGCCAGCAGCCTCATTCCTCTGATCGGAAAACTGTTTTTT.